A single count supports the clone carrying this T cell receptor beta chain. Germline-derived CDR1 and CDR2 are KGHSH and LQKENI. The V gene end was trimmed by 6 bases and the J gene end by 7 bases; junction bases not matched to a gene: 8. The CDR3 is 14 amino acids. This table comes from immunoSEQ multiplex PCR, and its TCRdb copy is limited to in-frame clones, with some not included. The repertoire consists of about 2.4 million clones, with over 85% occurring once and the leading ten covering about 0.38%. This entry is derived from a study of shared clonotypes between healthy human individuals. Sequencing was performed on naive CD4+ T cells from PBMCs. Subset meaning: CD45RA+ positively selected. The chain recombines TRBV18 with TRBJ1-5; 8 bases line up with TRBD1. The sequence derives from a man younger than 35 in good health. Some clones in this sample may be carry-over from other donors' samples. The CDR3 protein is CASSPNRGSQPQHF. CDR3 nucleotide sequence: TGTGCCAGCTCCCCAAACAGGGGGTCGCAGCCCCAGCATTTT.